This TCR beta chain is drawn from a study of T cells in narcolepsy. Across the whole study: Patients with NT1 or NT2 and healthy control donors were enrolled. Study-level points and caveats: Same-patient CSF and blood CD4+ T cell clonotypes included HCRT-specific and TRIB2-specific autoreactive ones. No autoreactive T cell clone sequences appeared in some memory CD4+ repertoires. Healthy controls reportedly lacked the autoreactive clonotypes serially found in patients' blood.

To note about this clone: What it recognizes is unknown.

Sequencing was performed with immunoSEQ multiplex PCR; in TCRdb, only in-frame clones are kept and a portion is missing. The sample shows tens of thousands of clones, about four fifths of them seen only once. Trimming left V 4 bases short and J 3 bases short, with 16 bases between. Germline lookup yields CDR1 SGHRS and CDR2 YFSETQ. This CDR3 is built from 15 residues. The rearrangement joins TRBV5-1 to TRBJ1-2, with a possible D match to TRBD1 (6 bases). The specimen was CD45RA- memory CD4+ T cells from PBMCs. This receptor was obtained from a human donor with narcolepsy. CDR3 DNA: TGCGCCAGCAGCAAAGGGACACTGAAATACTATGGCTACACCTTC. Its translation is CASSKGTLKYYGYTF.